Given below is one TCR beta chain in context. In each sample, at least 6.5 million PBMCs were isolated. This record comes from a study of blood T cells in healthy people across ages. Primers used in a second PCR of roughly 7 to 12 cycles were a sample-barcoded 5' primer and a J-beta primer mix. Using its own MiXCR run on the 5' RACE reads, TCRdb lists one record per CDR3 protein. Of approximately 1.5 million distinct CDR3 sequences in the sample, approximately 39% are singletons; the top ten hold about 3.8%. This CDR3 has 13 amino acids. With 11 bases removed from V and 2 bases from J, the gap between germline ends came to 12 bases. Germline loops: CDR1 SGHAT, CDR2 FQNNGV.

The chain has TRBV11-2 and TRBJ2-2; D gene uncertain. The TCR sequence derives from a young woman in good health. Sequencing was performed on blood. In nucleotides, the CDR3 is TGTGCCGAAACAGCAAAAAACACCGGGGAGCTGTTTTTT. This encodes CAETAKNTGELFF.